The 21 T cell receptor beta chains listed next were all sequenced from one sample in a study of blood T cell repertoires in COVID-19 (dated by TCRdb to 2020 to 2021). The method behind the library was the immunoSEQ multiplex PCR assay. The immuneACCESS repertoire file appears here via TCRdb, limited to in-frame rearrangements. These files lack a portion of the clones; in checked studies, under half of the deficit traces to unresolved V genes, and the cause of the others is not known. In this sample the table shows 150,000 to 200,000 clones, roughly nine tenths of which occur a single time. The ten largest clonotypes hold approximately 2.1% of the sample. Sequenced: peripheral blood. The receptor source for this set is a man aged 18 to 30 who had recovered from COVID-19.

The chain carries TRBV3-1 (or the pseudogene TRBV3-2) and TRBJ2-1; D gene uncertain. Germline values: CDR1 LGHDT, CDR2 YNNKEL (reference sequence). This CDR3 has 15 amino acids. Trimming shortened V by 0 bases and J by 0 bases, and 6 bases separated the two germline ends. CDR3 amino acids: CASSQDPSSYNEQFF. The CDR3, as DNA: TGTGCCAGCAGCCAAGACCCTAGCTCCTACAATGAGCAGTTCTTC.

The chain combines TRBV28 with TRBJ2-1, with 11 bases fitting TRBD1. The trim removed 7 bases at V and 5 bases at J, leaving 10 bases unmatched. Germline V gene data show CDR1 as MDHEN and CDR2 as SYDVKM. CDR3 length: 16 residues. The CDR3 nucleotides are TGTGCCAGCACCTCAGGGTGGACAGGGGGCGACAATGAGCAGTTCTTC. Its translation: CASTSGWTGGDNEQFF.

In DNA form, the CDR3 reads TGCGCCAGCAGCTCCCGGCGGGGTAATGAAAAACTGTTTTTT. This codes for CASSSRRGNEKLFF. V gene TRBV4-1 combines with J gene TRBJ1-4; no firm D call. V gave up 5 bases and J gave up 4 bases, with 11 bases separating them. Germline CDR1 reads MGHRA; CDR2 reads YSYEKL. This CDR3 is 14 amino acids long.

The chain uses TRBV9 and TRBJ1-3; no clear D gene. Germline V gene lookup returns CDR1 SGDLS and CDR2 YYNGEE. The germline V and J ends were trimmed by 4 bases and 0 bases, with 11 bases remaining between them. The CDR3 sequence is 15 residues long. The CDR3 reads CASSSTGYSGNTIYF. The CDR3 DNA is TGTGCCAGCAGCTCCACCGGTTACTCTGGAAACACCATATATTTT.

CDR3 region: CASSQPGTNSYEQYF. CDR3 coding DNA: TGTGCCAGCAGCCAGCCCGGGACAAATTCCTACGAGCAGTACTTC. V usage is TRBV3-1 (or the pseudogene TRBV3-2) and J usage is TRBJ2-7, with D maybe TRBD1 (6 bases). The CDR3 length is 15 residues. Germline V CDR1 and CDR2: LGHDT, YNNKEL (reference sequence). The ends were cut back, 3 bases at V and 1 base at J, with 13 bases in the middle.

The chain has TRBV3-1 (or the pseudogene TRBV3-2) and TRBJ1-6, with a weak D call TRBD1 (6 bases). Trimming took 6 bases from V and 8 from J, leaving 14 bases between them. CDR1 is LGHDT, CDR2 YNNKEL, per germline (reference sequence). The CDR3 runs to 14 residues. Written as DNA, the CDR3 is TGTGCCAGCAGTCTCGGGGGGGCGGATTCACCCCTCCACTTT. As protein: CASSLGGADSPLHF.

The table lists this clone with a few counts. The V gene is TRBV6-2 or TRBV6-3, the J gene TRBJ1-5; D possibly corresponds to TRBD1 (5 bases). Germline V gives CDR1 MNHEY, CDR2 SVGEGT. CDR3 length equals 17 residues. The ends were cut back, 4 bases at V and 0 bases at J, with 16 bases in the middle. The CDR3: CASSWSAGRYSNQPQHF. The CDR3 coding sequence is TGTGCCAGCAGTTGGAGTGCAGGGCGGTATAGCAATCAGCCCCAGCATTTT.

J is TRBJ2-3 and V is TRBV30; 8 bases map to TRBD2. The germline V gene encodes CDR1 GTSNPN and CDR2 SVGIG (reference sequence). After removal of 2 bases from V and 6 bases from J, the junction contained 16 bases not matched to a gene. The CDR3 contains 17 residues. The CDR3 is CAWSLEGGVAGYDTQYF. Here the CDR3 DNA reads TGTGCCTGGAGTCTCGAGGGGGGGGTAGCGGGATATGATACGCAGTATTTT. The full variable domain, its missing parts supplied by reference TRBV30 and TRBJ2-3, is SQTIHQWPATLVQPVGSPLSLECTVEGTSNPNLYWYRQAAGRGLQLLFYSVGIGQISSEVPQNLSASRPQDRQFILSSKKLLLSDSGFYLCAWSLEGGVAGYDTQYFGPGTRLTVL.

In nucleotides, the CDR3 is TGTGCCAGCAAAGGACTAGCGGGATTCAGAGATACGCAGTATTTT. Translating gives CASKGLAGFRDTQYF. This rearrangement joins TRBV13 to TRBJ2-3, with 12 nucleotides matching TRBD2. The CDR3 spans 15 residues. CDR1 is PRHDT and CDR2 is FYEKMQ in the germline V gene (reference sequence). V was clipped by 7 bases and J by 5 bases; unmatched bases: 7.

The chain employs TRBV7-2 and TRBJ2-7; TRBD2 is a possible D gene (5 bases). CDR1 is SGHTA and CDR2 is FQGNSA in the germline V gene. This CDR3 contains 14 residues. V lost 1 base and J 4 bases, leaving 11 bases between the germline ends. The CDR3 bases are TGTGCCAGCAGCTTAGAAAGGAGGCAGTACGAGCAGTACTTC. Translated, it gives CASSLERRQYEQYF.

In this sample, this clone turned up a few times. The V call is TRBV6-5, the J call TRBJ1-2, with D possibly matching TRBD1 (6 bases). CDR1 and CDR2 (germline): MNHEY, SVGAGI. The CDR3 is 13 residues long. The germline V and J ends were trimmed by 6 bases and 2 bases, with 10 bases remaining between them. CDR3 DNA: TGTGCCAGCAGGCAGGGGCAAAACTATGGCTACACCTTC. Residues: CASRQGQNYGYTF.

V and J are TRBV5-1 and TRBJ2-3; a weak D match, TRBD2 (5 bases). The V end lost 0 bases, the J end lost 0 bases, and 8 bases lay between the germline ends. Germline CDR1 is SGHRS and CDR2 is YFSETQ. This CDR3 region has 15 residues. CDR3 sequence reads: CASSLGSGSTDTQYF. The DNA for the CDR3 is TGCGCCAGCAGCTTGGGGTCGGGGAGCACAGATACGCAGTATTTT.

The rearrangement joins TRBV18 to TRBJ2-7, with 12 positions matching TRBD2. The CDR3 spans 16 residues. CDR1 is KGHSH, CDR2 LQKENI, per germline. J was trimmed by 7 bases and V by 5 bases; bases with no gene match: 12. The CDR3, as DNA: TGTGCCAGCTCATTTATGACTAGCGGGAGCGTTGGAGAGCAGTACTTC. Its protein product is CASSFMTSGSVGEQYF.

V gene TRBV6-6 combines with J gene TRBJ2-3, with 8 bases aligning to TRBD2. Germline V lookup: CDR1 MNHNY, CDR2 SVGAGI (reference sequence). V lost 4 bases, J lost 2 bases, and 8 bases stayed unmatched. This CDR3 spans 16 amino acids. The CDR3 nucleotides are TGTGCCAGCAGTTCTCGGGGCGGGAGGTACACAGATACGCAGTATTTT. This translates into CASSSRGGRYTDTQYF.

The chain carries TRBV3-1 (or the pseudogene TRBV3-2) and TRBJ2-7; 13 bases match TRBD2. J gave up 5 bases and V 3 bases, and 4 bases lay outside the gene matches. This CDR3 has 15 amino acids. Germline CDR1 and CDR2: LGHDT and YNNKEL (reference sequence). The CDR3: CASSHTSGRADEQYF. The CDR3 DNA is TGTGCCAGCAGCCACACTAGCGGGAGGGCCGACGAGCAGTACTTC.

This chain uses TRBV4-3 with TRBJ2-7; TRBD1 aligns across 8 bases. Germline CDR1 and CDR2: LGHNA and YSLEER. The CDR3 contains 14 residues. J gave up 6 bases and V 0 bases, and 4 bases lay outside the gene matches. The CDR3 nucleotides are TGCGCCAGCAGCCAAGATAACAGGGGGTCCGAGCAGTACTTC. Its protein is CASSQDNRGSEQYF.

V and J are TRBV15 and TRBJ2-5, with 9 bases lining up with TRBD2. The CDR3 totals 17 residues. Trimming took 2 bases from V and 5 from J; bases not matched to a gene: 12. CDR1 is LNHNV, CDR2 YYDKDF, per germline (reference sequence). DNA for the CDR3: TGTGCCACCAGCAGATTAGCGGGAGTGAGGGTTTTGGAGACCCAGTACTTC. Amino acid sequence: CATSRLAGVRVLETQYF.

The chain links TRBV6-1 to TRBJ2-4; possibly TRBD2 for D (5 bases). The CDR3 runs to 15 residues. V lost 2 bases and J lost 4, with 12 bases in between. Germline loops: CDR1 MNHNS, CDR2 SASEGT. DNA of the CDR3: TGTGCCAGCAGTGAACGAAGCGGCGGGAAAAACATTCAGTACTTC. Protein: CASSERSGGKNIQYF.

The chain is built from TRBV6-1 and TRBJ2-7, with D maybe TRBD2 (6 bases). Germline values: CDR1 MNHNS, CDR2 SASEGT. V was trimmed by 3 bases and J by 2 bases, leaving 11 bases between them. The CDR3 consists of 14 residues. The CDR3 region is CASSDTIAAYEQYF. The CDR3 DNA reads as TGTGCCAGCAGTGACACTATAGCGGCCTACGAGCAGTACTTC.

In this sample, this clone turned up a few times. The chain carries TRBV12-3 or TRBV12-4 and TRBJ2-1; D is undetermined. The CDR3 covers 13 residues. Trimming pared 6 bases from V and 8 bases from J, leaving 14 bases between. CDR3 DNA sequence: TGTGCCAGCAGCCCGCGACTCGGTGATGAGCAGTTCTTC. Translated, it gives CASSPRLGDEQFF.

This CDR3 is CASSPVAGVPYNEQFF. In nucleotides, the CDR3 is TGTGCCAGCAGTCCGGTAGCGGGAGTCCCCTACAATGAGCAGTTCTTC. The chain uses TRBV28 and TRBJ2-1; 9 nucleotides align to TRBD2. V lost 5 bases and J lost 2; bases outside the gene matches: 7. Germline CDR1 reads MDHEN; CDR2 reads SYDVKM. The CDR3 contains 16 residues.